This TCR beta chain appears in the sequencing data of a study of Ad26.COV2.S vaccination and SARS-CoV-2 variants. General study points: Breadth of non-spike TCRs did not differ between vaccinees and placebo recipients. Possible underestimation of total T cell responses by the TCR breadth and depth analyses was noted.

Treatment given: 15 to 20 received Ad26.COV2.S at low or high dose, single or two shots; about five received placebo; per-sample allocation not given. Sampling was performed 63 days after the first vaccine or placebo injection. Recruitment in Boston yielded a donor of adult age, 18-55 years. Ad26.COV2.S expressed prefusion-stabilized spike from the original Wuhan strain. About this clone itself: The antigen remains unidentified.

Clones were sequenced by immunoSEQ multiplex PCR, and TCRdb holds only the in-frame ones, with some missing. The profile shows more than 400,000 clones, about nine tenths of them singletons. The CDR3 covers 12 residues. Per germline, CDR1 MNHEY and CDR2 SVGAGI. Trimming stripped 0 bases from V and 7 bases from J, with 4 bases between. The origin of this receptor is a person between 18 and 65 years old who received the Ad26.COV2.S COVID-19 vaccine or a placebo. Sample: peripheral blood, taken in a trial of Ad26.COV2.S vaccine versus placebo. The chain links TRBV6-5 to TRBJ2-1; D uncertain. This CDR3 is CASSYSRNEQFF. The DNA for the CDR3 is TGTGCCAGCAGTTACTCGAGGAATGAGCAGTTCTTC.